The subject of this entry is one TCR beta chain. J lost 4 bases, V lost 4 bases, and 7 bases had no gene match. The CDR3 loop spans 16 amino acids. Germline CDR1 is SGHDT and CDR2 is YYEEEE. In the authors' workflow: Amplification of reference gene primers was used by the study to estimate nucleated cell counts. Libraries were prepared by immunoSEQ multiplex PCR; TCRdb keeps only in-frame clonotypes and omits some of them. D and trimming come from the DNA, and the V and J calls and clone size come from that table. Seen here are 150,000 to 200,000 clones, 88% observed once, and the top ten hold less than 5.5%. These data are taken from a study of blood T cell repertoires in COVID-19. Study background: The samples span acute and convalescent COVID-19 from the United States, Italy and Spain. Nucleic acid was either cDNA or gDNA, and it came from T cells, B-cell-depleted T cells, or PBMCs.

The chain joins TRBV5-6 to TRBJ2-3; TRBD2 matches 12 bases. This receptor was taken from a human donor in a cohort sampled during active COVID-19. Sequencing used peripheral blood. Here the CDR3 DNA reads TGTGCCAGCAGCGTCCGACTAGCGGGAGCGGCAGATACGCAGTATTTT. Translating it yields CASSVRLAGAADTQYF.